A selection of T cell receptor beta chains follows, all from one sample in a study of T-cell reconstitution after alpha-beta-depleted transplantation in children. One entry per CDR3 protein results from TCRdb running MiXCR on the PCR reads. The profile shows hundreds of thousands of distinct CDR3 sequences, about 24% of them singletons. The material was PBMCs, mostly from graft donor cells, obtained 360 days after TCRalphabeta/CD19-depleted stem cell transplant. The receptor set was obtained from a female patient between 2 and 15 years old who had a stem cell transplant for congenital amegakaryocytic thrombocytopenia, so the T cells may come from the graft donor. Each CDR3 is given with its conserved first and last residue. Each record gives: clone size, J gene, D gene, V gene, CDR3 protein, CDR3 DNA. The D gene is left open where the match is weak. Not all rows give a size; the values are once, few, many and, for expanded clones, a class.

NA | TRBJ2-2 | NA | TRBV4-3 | CASSQGAGRGTGELFF | TGCGCCAGCAGCCAAGGGGCGGGGAGAGGTACCGGGGAGCTGTTTTTT
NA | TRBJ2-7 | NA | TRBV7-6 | CASSERPDGNYEQYF | TGTGCCAGCAGCGAGCGACCGGACGGAAACTACGAGCAGTACTTC
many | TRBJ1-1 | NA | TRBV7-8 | CASGQVAGEAFF | TGTGCCTCGGGGCAGGTCGCGGGTGAAGCTTTCTTT
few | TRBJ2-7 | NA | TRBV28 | CASSLLGREDIYEQYF | TGTGCCAGCAGTTTATTAGGCAGAGAGGATATCTACGAGCAGTACTTC
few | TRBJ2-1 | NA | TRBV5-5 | CASSWAQNSYNEQFF | TGTGCCAGCAGCTGGGCCCAGAATTCCTACAATGAGCAGTTCTTC
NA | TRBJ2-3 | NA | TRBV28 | CASSLLGGARDTQYF | TGTGCCAGCAGTTTATTAGGGGGGGCCAGAGATACGCAGTATTTT
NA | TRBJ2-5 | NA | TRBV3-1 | CASSQDWAGRKTQYF | TGTGCCAGCAGCCAAGATTGGGCGGGTCGGAAGACCCAGTACTTC
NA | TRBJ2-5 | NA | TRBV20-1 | CSARDWLEADQETQYF | TGCAGTGCTAGAGATTGGCTAGAGGCAGACCAAGAGACCCAGTACTTC
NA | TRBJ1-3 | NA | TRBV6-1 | CASSKDLSGNTIYF | TGTGCCAGCAGCAAGGACCTCTCTGGAAACACCATATATTTT
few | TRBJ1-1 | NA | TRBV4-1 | CASSQEPAEKAFF | TGCGCCAGCAGCCAAGAACCGGCAGAGAAAGCTTTCTTT
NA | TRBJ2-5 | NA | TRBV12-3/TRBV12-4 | CAIRMDAEDTQYF | TGTGCCATCCGAATGGACGCGGAAGACACACAGTACTTC
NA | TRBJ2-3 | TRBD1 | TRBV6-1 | CASSVQAGGWGTDTQYF | TGTGCCAGCAGTGTACAAGCAGGGGGCTGGGGCACAGATACGCAGTATTTT
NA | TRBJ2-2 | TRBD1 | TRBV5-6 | CASSLSTGGTGELFF | TGTGCCAGCAGCTTGTCGACAGGGGGAACCGGGGAGCTGTTTTTT
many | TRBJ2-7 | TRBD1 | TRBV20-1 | CSARYRGYEQYF | TGCAGTGCTAGGTACAGGGGTTACGAGCAGTACTTC
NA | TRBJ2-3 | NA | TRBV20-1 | CSAKVEVADTQYF | TGCAGTGCTAAGGTGGAGGTTGCAGATACGCAGTATTTT
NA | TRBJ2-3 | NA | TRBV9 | CASSVVPGSADTQYF | TGTGCCAGCAGCGTAGTACCCGGGAGCGCAGATACGCAGTATTTT
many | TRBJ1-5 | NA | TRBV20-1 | CPAQPQHF | TGCCCCGCGCAGCCCCAGCATTTT
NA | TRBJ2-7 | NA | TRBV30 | CAWSVRSGNNLYEQYF | TGTGCCTGGAGTGTACGATCTGGGAATAACCTCTACGAGCAGTACTTC
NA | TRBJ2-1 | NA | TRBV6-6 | CASGETVNEQFF | TGTGCCAGCGGCGAGACTGTTAATGAGCAGTTCTTC
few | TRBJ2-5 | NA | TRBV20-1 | CSASSGQQETQYF | TGCAGTGCTAGTTCTGGACAGCAAGAGACCCAGTACTTC
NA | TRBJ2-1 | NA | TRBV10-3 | CAISPPPGHNEQFF | TGTGCCATCAGTCCCCCACCGGGCCACAATGAGCAGTTCTTC
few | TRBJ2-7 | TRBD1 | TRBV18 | CASSPGTGVYEQYF | TGTGCCAGCTCACCCGGGACAGGGGTATACGAGCAGTACTTC
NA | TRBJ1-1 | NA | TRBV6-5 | CASSWVFGNTEAFF | TGTGCCAGCAGTTGGGTTTTTGGGAACACTGAAGCTTTCTTT